This T cell receptor (beta chain) was identified during a study of CD8 T cells in Susac syndrome. TEMRA cells were enriched by FACS, and CD4+ and CD8+ T cells were negatively isolated. Trimming took 6 bases from V and 7 from J; bases not matched to a gene: 10. The CDR3 consists of 15 residues. Germline CDR1 is MNHEY and CDR2 is SMNVEV (reference sequence). RNA was extracted with the RNeasy kit, and a quantity of roughly 0.5 to 1 ug was reverse transcribed using random hexamers. Amplification of the TCR beta CDR3 was carried out by immunoSEQ multiplex PCR, which spanned a total of 54 Vbeta and 13 Jbeta segments. TCRdb reprocessed the immunoSEQ multiplex PCR reads with MiXCR, giving one entry per CDR3 protein. The sample holds roughly 130,000 distinct CDR3 sequences; around 96% are singletons and the top ten take around 0.12%.

V usage is TRBV27 and J usage is TRBJ2-7; 12 bases are shared with TRBD2. The TCR sequence derives from a human donor in good health. Sequenced sample: CD4+ T cells from PBMCs. In DNA form, the CDR3 reads TGTGCCAGCAGGGGCCCTAGCGGGAGGGCCGGTGAGCAGTACTTC. As protein: CASRGPSGRAGEQYF.